The sequence of this T cell receptor beta chain was determined in a study of neurological immune-mediated disorders. Overall study findings and caveats: Expansion of TCR clones was greatest in HTLV-1-associated myelopathy and smallest in multiple sclerosis, where it fell below that of healthy controls.

The CDR3 is made up of 15 amino acids. V was trimmed by 5 bases and J by 0 bases, leaving 11 bases between them. Germline CDR1 reads ENHRY; CDR2 reads SYGVKD. In this sample, this clonotype turned up a few times. Its target is unknown. The cDNA was produced through 5'RACE with 10-nucleotide random UMIs. Over 200 million TCR-beta sequences, together covering 15-18 subjects, were produced by every individual sequencing run that was carried out. TCRdb reprocessed the 5' RACE reads via MiXCR and lists one record per CDR3 protein. The table includes tens of thousands of distinct CDR3 sequences, roughly 15% detected once. The time point here: longitudinal time-point 1 (baseline). Unsorted libraries were derived from 2 million PBMCs stored at -80 C.

The chain recombines TRBV10-3 with TRBJ1-3; D unclear. The receptor was isolated from a female donor with HTLV-1-associated myelopathy (HAM/TSP). The source material was PBMCs. This CDR3 is CAISSRSNSGNTIYF. The CDR3 DNA is TGTGCCATCAGTAGCAGAAGTAACTCTGGAAACACCATATATTTT.